One sample yielded the 23 T cell receptor beta chains listed below, sequenced in a study of neurological immune-mediated disorders. Using its own MiXCR run on the 5' RACE reads, TCRdb lists one record per CDR3 protein. The sample holds 95,000 or so distinct CDR3 sequences, 3.5% to 4% seen once. Sequenced sample: PBMCs. Source of these receptors: a woman under 30 with multiple sclerosis.

This clonotype was picked up many times. The gene calls are TRBV12-3 or TRBV12-4 and TRBJ2-7; no reliable D call. V lost 3 bases and J lost 2, with 8 bases in between. The CDR3 consists of 13 residues. The CDR3 DNA sequence: TGTGCCAGCAGTTTTGGTGCGCCCTACGAGCAGTACTTC. Protein product: CASSFGAPYEQYF.

This clonotype was seen at least ten times. V is TRBV20-1 and J is TRBJ2-1, with 9 nucleotides matching TRBD2. CDR3 length: 15 amino acids. Trimming removed 1 base from V and 2 bases from J; junction bases left unmatched: 3. Per the germline V gene, CDR1 is DFQATT and CDR2 is SNEGSKA (reference sequence). The CDR3 DNA follows: TGCAGTGCTAGAGCTAGCGGGACCCCCTACAATGAGCAGTTCTTC. Its protein is CSARASGTPYNEQFF.

This clonotype was found many times. The chain combines TRBV20-1 with TRBJ1-5, with 7 positions matching TRBD1. The CDR3 is 12 amino acids. Per the germline V gene, CDR1 is DFQATT and CDR2 is SNEGSKA (reference sequence). Trimming cost V 5 bases and J 5 bases; bases outside gene matches: 3. CDR3 loop: CSAGTADQPQHF. The CDR3 DNA reads TGCAGTGCTGGGACAGCCGATCAGCCCCAGCATTTT.

This clonotype occurred many times. The gene calls are TRBV28 and TRBJ1-5; D perhaps matches TRBD1 (6 bases). The CDR3 runs 15 residues. The V gene's germline CDR1 is MDHEN and CDR2 SYDVKM. V was cut by 7 bases and J by 2 bases, with 15 bases left in between. CDR3: CASIIQGNGNQPQHF. CDR3 nucleotides: TGTGCCAGCATCATACAGGGAAACGGCAATCAGCCCCAGCATTTT. Complete variable domain (other parts from reference TRBV28 and TRBJ1-5): DVKVTQSSRYLVKRTGEKVFLECVQDMDHENMFWYRQDPGLGLRLIYFSYDVKMKEKGDIPEGYSVSREKKERFSLILESASTNQTSMYLCASIIQGNGNQPQHFGDGTRLSIL.

This clonotype was seen repeatedly, ten times or more. The rearrangement uses TRBV5-8 and TRBJ2-2, with 8 nucleotides matching TRBD1. The germline gives CDR1 SGHTS, CDR2 YDEGEE. Trimming at V came to 3 bases and at J to 1 base, leaving 8 bases not matched to a gene. CDR3 length: 17 amino acids. CDR3 coding DNA: TGTGCCAGCAGCTACGAAACAGGGGGTGGGAACACCGGGGAGCTGTTTTTT. It encodes CASSYETGGGNTGELFF. The variable domain in full, with the rest retrieved from reference TRBV5-8 and TRBJ2-2, is EAGVTQSPTHLIKTRGQQATLRCSPISGHTSVYWYQQALGLGLQFLLWYDEGEERNRGNFPPRFSGRQFPNYSSELNVNALELEDSALYLCASSYETGGGNTGELFFGEGSRLTVL.

This clonotype was recorded at least ten times. The chain recombines TRBV12-3 or TRBV12-4 with TRBJ2-7, with TRBD1 matching 7 bases. The J segment lost 2 bases and the V segment lost 4 bases, leaving 11 bases of the junction unmatched. This CDR3 contains 16 residues. CDR3 bases: TGTGCCAGCAGTTCACGACAGGGATTCCGGGCCTACGAGCAGTACTTC. This gives the protein CASSSRQGFRAYEQYF.

This clonotype came up many times. The V gene is TRBV20-1, the J gene TRBJ1-4; tentatively, D is TRBD1 (5 bases). V was trimmed by 3 bases and J by 6 bases, leaving 14 bases between them. Germline V gives CDR1 DFQATT, CDR2 SNEGSKA (reference sequence). The length of the CDR3 is 14 residues. The CDR3 region has the DNA TGCAGTGCTAGCCGGCCAGGGCACGATGAAAAACTGTTTTTT. This encodes CSASRPGHDEKLFF.

Ten or more counts support this clonotype. The chain combines TRBV7-6 with TRBJ2-2; 7 nucleotides match TRBD1. This CDR3 contains 16 residues. Germline CDR1 SGHVS, CDR2 FNYEAQ. V lost 1 base, J lost 4 bases, and 6 bases stayed unmatched. The CDR3 DNA reads TGTGCCAGCAGCTTAGGTACAGGGGCCATCACCGGGGAGCTGTTTTTT. Its translation is CASSLGTGAITGELFF.

This clonotype was seen ten or more times. CDR3 in amino acids: CASSWTGGTNEKLFF. In DNA form, the CDR3 reads TGCGCCAGCAGCTGGACAGGGGGGACTAATGAAAAACTGTTTTTT. This chain joins TRBV5-1 and TRBJ1-4, with 10 bases identical to TRBD1. V lost 3 bases, J lost 2 bases, and 1 base stayed unmatched. The CDR3 is 15 residues long. Germline CDR1 is SGHRS and CDR2 is YFSETQ.

This clonotype occurred a few times. This sequence joins TRBV20-1 and TRBJ2-6, with TRBD2 matching 7 bases. CDR1 is DFQATT, CDR2 SNEGSKA, per germline (reference sequence). This CDR3 has 17 amino acids. V dropped 1 base and J dropped 3; count of bases not matched to a gene: 9. CDR3 DNA: TGCAGTGCTAGAGGACTAGCCGAGGCGGTTGGGGCCAACGTCCTGACTTTC. The encoded protein is CSARGLAEAVGANVLTF.

In this sample, this clonotype turned up many times. The DNA of the CDR3 is TGCGCCAGCAGTGGCCCGACAGGCCGGGGGGCTGAAGCTTTCTTT. It is translated as CASSGPTGRGAEAFF. V usage is TRBV10-2 and J usage is TRBJ1-1; TRBD1 is a possible D gene (6 bases). Germline loops: CDR1 WSHSY, CDR2 SAAADI. V gave up 4 bases and J gave up 6 bases, with 18 bases separating them. The CDR3 is 15 amino acids.

This clonotype came up many times. The V and J genes are TRBV12-3 or TRBV12-4 and TRBJ1-1; no clear D. The V end lost 5 bases, the J end lost 1 base, and 11 bases lay between the germline ends. This CDR3 has 14 residues. CDR3 coding DNA: TGTGCCAGCAGTCCGCAGACAACGAACACTGAAGCTTTCTTT. Protein: CASSPQTTNTEAFF.

In its sample, this clonotype was seen many times. The chain is built from TRBV7-2 and TRBJ2-5; TRBD1 matches at 7 bases. V lost 7 bases, J lost 4 bases, and 12 bases stayed unmatched. From germline, CDR1 is SGHTA and CDR2 FQGNSA. CDR3 length: 15 amino acids. The CDR3 bases are TGTGCCAGCACCCCTGGAAGGGGGCAAGCAGAGACCCAGTACTTC. Amino acids: CASTPGRGQAETQYF.

The table lists this clonotype with many counts. V is TRBV7-9 and J is TRBJ1-1; D not resolved. Germline V gives CDR1 SEHNR, CDR2 FQNEAQ (reference sequence). With 2 bases removed from V and 0 bases from J, the gap between germline ends came to 4 bases. The CDR3 is 13 amino acids. The CDR3 nucleotides are TGTGCCAGCAGCTTATGGATGAACACTGAAGCTTTCTTT. It encodes CASSLWMNTEAFF.

This clonotype was observed at least ten times. The genes are TRBV7-8 and TRBJ2-1; a possible D gene is TRBD1 (7 bases). The germline V gene encodes CDR1 SGHVS and CDR2 FQNEAQ. Deletions cut 5 bases from V and 5 bases from J, with 19 bases between. The CDR3 consists of 16 residues. The CDR3 spells CASSRRDSSYHNEQFF. DNA of the CDR3: TGTGCCAGCAGCCGGAGGGACAGTTCCTACCACAATGAGCAGTTCTTC. Looking up the rest from reference TRBV7-8 and TRBJ2-1 gives the full variable domain: GAGVSQSPRYKVAKRGQDVALRCDPISGHVSLFWYQQALGQGPEFLTYFQNEAQLDKSGLPSDRFFAERPEGSVSTLKIQRTQQEDSAVYLCASSRRDSSYHNEQFFGPGTRLTVL.

This clonotype was picked up many times. V is TRBV12-3 or TRBV12-4 and J is TRBJ1-5; 7 bases agree with TRBD1. Germline trimming cut 5 bases from V and 6 bases from J; bases unmatched to any gene: 4. This CDR3 region has 13 residues. The CDR3 spells CASSPDRVQPQHF. CDR3 bases: TGTGCCAGCAGTCCCGACAGGGTTCAGCCCCAGCATTTT.

In its sample, this clonotype was seen many times. The chain links TRBV29-1 to TRBJ2-7; D is perhaps TRBD1 (5 bases). V was clipped by 7 bases and J by 2 bases, with 15 bases between them. The germline V gene encodes CDR1 SQVTM and CDR2 ANQGSEA. There are 13 residues in the CDR3. CDR3 bases: TGCAGCGGCCCGACAGCCCCTACCTACGAGCAGTACTTC. As protein: CSGPTAPTYEQYF.

Ten or more counts support this clonotype. The chain combines TRBV7-2 with TRBJ1-5, with a weak D call TRBD1 (6 bases). The CDR3 is 15 amino acids. V lost 4 bases and J 1 base, leaving 11 bases between the germline ends. Germline V gene sequence: CDR1 SGHTA, CDR2 FQGNSA. CDR3 sequence (DNA): TGTGCCAGCAGCTCCCCGAGGGGGAGCAATCAGCCCCAGCATTTT. Residues: CASSSPRGSNQPQHF.

As regards this clonotype: This may stem from a read error, because a much larger clone lies one nucleotide away. V usage is TRBV11-1 and J usage is TRBJ2-2, with D possibly being TRBD2 (5 bases). The CDR3 length is 14 residues. Looked up from germline, CDR1 is SGHAT and CDR2 is FQDESV (reference sequence). The CDR3 reads CASSPPPSTGELLF. For the CDR3, the DNA is TGTGCCAGCAGCCCTCCCCCTTCCACCGGGGAGCTGCTTTTT.

This clonotype was seen a handful of times. This may arise from a read error, as a much more abundant clone is one base away. The chain recombines TRBV9 with TRBJ2-3; TRBD2 aligns across 7 bases. The V gene's germline CDR1 is SGDLS and CDR2 YYNGEE. V lost 5 bases to trimming and J lost 5 bases; unmatched junction nucleotides: 8. There are 14 residues in the CDR3. The CDR3 bases are TGTGCCAGCAGTGAAGGAATAGCGGGAGATACGCAGTATTTT. Translated, it gives CASSEGIAGDTQYF.

This clonotype was found many times. The V gene is TRBV25-1, the J gene TRBJ2-7, with TRBD1 matching 9 bases. V shed 5 bases and J 4 bases; nucleotides not matched to a gene: 3. Per the germline V gene, CDR1 is MGHDK and CDR2 is SYGVNS. The CDR3 is 13 amino acids. CDR3 in DNA: TGTGCCAGCAGTTGGGGACAGGGTTACGAGCAGTACTTC. Its translation is CASSWGQGYEQYF.

This clonotype was detected ten times or more. CDR3 protein: CSASGQTGGNYTF. CDR3 sequence (DNA): TGCAGTGCTAGCGGCCAAACAGGGGGAAACTACACCTTC. The V gene is TRBV20-1, the J gene TRBJ1-2, with 8 bases identical to TRBD1. Trimming cost V 3 bases and J 10 bases; bases outside gene matches: 10. The CDR3 runs to 13 residues. The germline V gene encodes CDR1 DFQATT and CDR2 SNEGSKA (reference sequence).

This clonotype showed up many times. The chain joins TRBV6-5 to TRBJ2-7, with 7 positions matching TRBD2. From germline, CDR1 is MNHEY and CDR2 SVGAGI. J gave up 5 bases and V 2 bases, and 12 bases lay outside the gene matches. CDR3 length: 16 residues. CDR3 in amino acids: CASSYGIGGSPDEQYF. Here the CDR3 DNA reads TGTGCCAGCAGTTACGGTATTGGCGGGAGTCCCGACGAGCAGTACTTC.